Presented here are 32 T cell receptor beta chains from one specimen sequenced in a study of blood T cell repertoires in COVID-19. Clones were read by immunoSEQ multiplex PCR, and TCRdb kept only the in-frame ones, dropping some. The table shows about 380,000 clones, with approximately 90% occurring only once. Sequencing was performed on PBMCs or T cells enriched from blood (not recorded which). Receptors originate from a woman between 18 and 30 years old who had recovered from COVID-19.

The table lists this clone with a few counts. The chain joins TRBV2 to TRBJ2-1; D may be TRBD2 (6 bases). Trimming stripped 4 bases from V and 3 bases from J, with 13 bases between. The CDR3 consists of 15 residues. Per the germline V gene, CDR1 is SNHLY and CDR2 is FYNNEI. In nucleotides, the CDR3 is TGTGCCAGCAGTGTCGGTAGCGGAGTCTACAATGAGCAGTTCTTC. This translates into CASSVGSGVYNEQFF.

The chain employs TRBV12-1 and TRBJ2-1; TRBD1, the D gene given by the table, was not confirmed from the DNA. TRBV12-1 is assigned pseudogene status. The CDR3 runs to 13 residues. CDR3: CASSLNRDRGQFF. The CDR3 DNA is TGTGCCAGCAGCTTGAACCGGGACAGGGGGCAGTTCTTC.

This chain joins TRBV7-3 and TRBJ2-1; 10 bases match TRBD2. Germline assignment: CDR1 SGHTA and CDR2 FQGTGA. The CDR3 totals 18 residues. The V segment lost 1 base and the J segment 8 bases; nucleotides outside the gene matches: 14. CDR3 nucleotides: TGTGCCAGCAGCTTAAGAGGGTTCGCTAGCGGGGGCCCCCATGAGCAGTTCTTC. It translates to CASSLRGFASGGPHEQFF.

CDR3 bases: TGTGCCATCAGTGAAACTAGCGGGGGGGCCCGGGGCCGCACAGATACGCAGTATTTT. This translates into CAISETSGGARGRTDTQYF. The chain links TRBV10-3 to TRBJ2-3, with 13 bases lining up with TRBD2. The germline CDR1 and CDR2 sequences are ENHRY and SYGVKD. The CDR3 runs 19 residues. The J segment lost 1 base and the V segment lost 3 bases, leaving 10 bases of the junction unmatched.

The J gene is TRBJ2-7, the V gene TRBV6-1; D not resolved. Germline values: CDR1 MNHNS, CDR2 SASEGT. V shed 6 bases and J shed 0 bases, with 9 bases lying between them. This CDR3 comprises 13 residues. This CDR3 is CASRGVASYEQYF. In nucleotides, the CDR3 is TGTGCCAGCAGAGGAGTCGCCTCCTACGAGCAGTACTTC.

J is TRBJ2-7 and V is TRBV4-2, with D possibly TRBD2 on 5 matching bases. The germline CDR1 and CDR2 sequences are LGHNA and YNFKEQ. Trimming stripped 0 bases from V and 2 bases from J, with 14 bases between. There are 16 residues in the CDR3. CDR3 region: CASSQEGLARAYEQYF. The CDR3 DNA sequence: TGTGCCAGCAGCCAAGAGGGGTTAGCGAGAGCCTACGAGCAGTACTTC.

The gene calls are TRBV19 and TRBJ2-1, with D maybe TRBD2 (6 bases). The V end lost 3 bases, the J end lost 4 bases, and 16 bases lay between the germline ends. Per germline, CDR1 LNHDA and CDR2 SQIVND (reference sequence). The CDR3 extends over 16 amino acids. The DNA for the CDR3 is TGTGCCAGTAGTATTTTTAGCGCGGGGTCATACAATGAGCAGTTCTTC. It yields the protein CASSIFSAGSYNEQFF.

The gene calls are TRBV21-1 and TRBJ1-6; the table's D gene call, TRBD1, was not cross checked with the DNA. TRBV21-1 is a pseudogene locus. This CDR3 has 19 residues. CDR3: CASSKQNGDSSSYNSPLHF. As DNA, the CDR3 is TGTGCCAGCAGCAAACAAAACGGGGACAGTAGCTCCTATAATTCACCCCTCCACTTT.

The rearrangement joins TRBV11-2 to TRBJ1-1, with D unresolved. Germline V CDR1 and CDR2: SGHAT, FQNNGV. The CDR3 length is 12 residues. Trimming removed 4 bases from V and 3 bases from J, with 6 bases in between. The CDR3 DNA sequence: TGTGCCAGCAGCTCCCGGGACACTGAAGCTTTCTTT. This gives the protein CASSSRDTEAFF.

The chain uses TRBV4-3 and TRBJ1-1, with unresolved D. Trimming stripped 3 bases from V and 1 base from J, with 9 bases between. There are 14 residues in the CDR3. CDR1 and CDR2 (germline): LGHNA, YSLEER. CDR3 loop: CASSQRHSNTEAFF. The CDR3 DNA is TGCGCCAGCAGCCAGAGACATTCGAACACTGAAGCTTTCTTT.

The CDR3 bases are TGCGCCAGCAGCTCCAGTCCTACAGTTCTGGGCGAGCAGTACTTC. Translating gives CASSSSPTVLGEQYF. The rearrangement joins TRBV5-1 to TRBJ2-7; D remains ambiguous. This CDR3 has 15 residues. Trimming stripped 3 bases from V and 6 bases from J, with 19 bases between. Germline CDR1 SGHRS, CDR2 YFSETQ.

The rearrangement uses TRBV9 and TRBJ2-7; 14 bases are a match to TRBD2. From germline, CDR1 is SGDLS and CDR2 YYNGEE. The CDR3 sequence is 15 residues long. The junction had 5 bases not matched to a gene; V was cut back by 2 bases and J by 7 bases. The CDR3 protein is CASSVTSGGAEEQYF. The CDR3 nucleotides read TGTGCCAGCAGCGTGACTAGCGGGGGGGCGGAGGAGCAGTACTTC.

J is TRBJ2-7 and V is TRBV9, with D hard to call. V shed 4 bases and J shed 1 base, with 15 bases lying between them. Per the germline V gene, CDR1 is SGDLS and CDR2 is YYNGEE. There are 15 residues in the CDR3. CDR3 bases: TGTGCCAGCAGCCCCAGGATGAAAGTTTCCTACGAGCAGTACTTC. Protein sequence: CASSPRMKVSYEQYF.

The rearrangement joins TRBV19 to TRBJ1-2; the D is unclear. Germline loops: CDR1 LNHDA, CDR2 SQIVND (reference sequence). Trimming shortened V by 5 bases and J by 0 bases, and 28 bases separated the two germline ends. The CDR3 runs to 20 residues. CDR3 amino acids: CASSPPNYRPIDYSNYGYTF. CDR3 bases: TGTGCCAGTAGTCCCCCGAATTATCGGCCGATCGACTACTCTAACTATGGCTACACCTTC.

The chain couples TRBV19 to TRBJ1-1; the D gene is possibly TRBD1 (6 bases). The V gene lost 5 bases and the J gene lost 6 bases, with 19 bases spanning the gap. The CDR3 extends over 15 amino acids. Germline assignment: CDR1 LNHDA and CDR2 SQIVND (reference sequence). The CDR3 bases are TGTGCCAGTAGTGTCAAGGGGGTAAAAAGGGCTGAAGCTTTCTTT. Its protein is CASSVKGVKRAEAFF.

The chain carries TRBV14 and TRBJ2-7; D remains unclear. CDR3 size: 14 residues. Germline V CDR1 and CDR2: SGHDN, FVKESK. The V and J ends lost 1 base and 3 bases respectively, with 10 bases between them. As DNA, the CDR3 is TGTGCCAGCAGCCAAGTCGACAATATCTACGAGCAGTACTTC. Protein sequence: CASSQVDNIYEQYF.

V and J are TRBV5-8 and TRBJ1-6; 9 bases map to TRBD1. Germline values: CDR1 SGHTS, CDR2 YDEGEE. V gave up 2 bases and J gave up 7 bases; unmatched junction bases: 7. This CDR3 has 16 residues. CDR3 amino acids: CASSLSHGQGNSPLHF. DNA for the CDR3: TGTGCCAGCAGCTTATCGCACGGACAGGGGAATTCACCCCTCCACTTT. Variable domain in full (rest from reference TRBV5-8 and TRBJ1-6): EAGVTQSPTHLIKTRGQQATLRCSPISGHTSVYWYQQALGLGLQFLLWYDEGEERNRGNFPPRFSGRQFPNYSSELNVNALELEDSALYLCASSLSHGQGNSPLHFGNGTRLTVT.

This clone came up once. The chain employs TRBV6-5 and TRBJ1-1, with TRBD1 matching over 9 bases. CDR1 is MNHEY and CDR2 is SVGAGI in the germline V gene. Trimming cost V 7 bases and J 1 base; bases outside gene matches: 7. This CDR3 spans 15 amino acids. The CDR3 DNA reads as TGTGCCAGCATAGGGCAGGACAGGGGGAACACTGAAGCTTTCTTT. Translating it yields CASIGQDRGNTEAFF.

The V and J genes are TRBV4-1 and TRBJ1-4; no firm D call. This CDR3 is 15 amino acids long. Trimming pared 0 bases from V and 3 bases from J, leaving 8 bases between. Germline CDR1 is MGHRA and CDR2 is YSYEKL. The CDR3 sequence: CASSQEAAANEKLFF. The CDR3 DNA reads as TGCGCCAGCAGCCAAGAGGCGGCAGCTAATGAAAAACTGTTTTTT.

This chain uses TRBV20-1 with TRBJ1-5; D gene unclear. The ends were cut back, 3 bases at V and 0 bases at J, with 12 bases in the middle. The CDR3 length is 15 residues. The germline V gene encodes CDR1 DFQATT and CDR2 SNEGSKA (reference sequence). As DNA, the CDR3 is TGCAGTGCTAGTTCCAACGGGTATAGCAATCAGCCCCAGCATTTT. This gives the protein CSASSNGYSNQPQHF.

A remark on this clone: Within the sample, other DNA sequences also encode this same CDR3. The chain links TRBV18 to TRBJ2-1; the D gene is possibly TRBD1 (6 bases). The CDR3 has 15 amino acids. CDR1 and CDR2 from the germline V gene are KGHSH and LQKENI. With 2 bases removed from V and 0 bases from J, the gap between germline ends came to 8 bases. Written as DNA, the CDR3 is TGTGCCAGCTCACCAACAGGGAGCTCCTACAATGAGCAGTTCTTC. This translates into CASSPTGSSYNEQFF.

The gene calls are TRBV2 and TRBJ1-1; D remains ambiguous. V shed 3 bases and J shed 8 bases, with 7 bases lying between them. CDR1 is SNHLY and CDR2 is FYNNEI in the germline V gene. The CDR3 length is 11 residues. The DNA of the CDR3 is TGTGCCAGCAGTGACGAGATGGAAGCTTTCTTT. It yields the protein CASSDEMEAFF.

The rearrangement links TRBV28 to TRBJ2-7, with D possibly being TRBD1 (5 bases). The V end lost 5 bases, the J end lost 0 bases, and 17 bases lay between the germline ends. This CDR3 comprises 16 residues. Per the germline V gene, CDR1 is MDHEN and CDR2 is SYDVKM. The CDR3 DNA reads TGTGCCAGCAGTAAAAGTCAGGGCTTCAGCTCCTACGAGCAGTACTTC. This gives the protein CASSKSQGFSSYEQYF.

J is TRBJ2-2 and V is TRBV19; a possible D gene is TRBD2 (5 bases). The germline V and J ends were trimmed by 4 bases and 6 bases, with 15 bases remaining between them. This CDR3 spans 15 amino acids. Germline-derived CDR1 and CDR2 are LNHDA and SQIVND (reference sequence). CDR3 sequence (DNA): TGTGCCAGTAGTAGGCTCGCGGCGGGTCCCGGGGAGCTGTTTTTT. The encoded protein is CASSRLAAGPGELFF.

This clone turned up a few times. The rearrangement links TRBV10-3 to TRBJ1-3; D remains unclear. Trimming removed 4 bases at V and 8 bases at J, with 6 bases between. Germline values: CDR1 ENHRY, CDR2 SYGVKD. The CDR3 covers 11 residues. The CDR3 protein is CAISVRDTIYF. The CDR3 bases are TGTGCCATCAGTGTAAGAGACACCATATATTTT.

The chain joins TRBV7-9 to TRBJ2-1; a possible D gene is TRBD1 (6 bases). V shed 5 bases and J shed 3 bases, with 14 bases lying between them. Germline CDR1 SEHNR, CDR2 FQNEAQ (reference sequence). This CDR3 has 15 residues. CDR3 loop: CASSPQQGYYNEQFF. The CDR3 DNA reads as TGTGCCAGCAGCCCTCAACAGGGCTACTACAATGAGCAGTTCTTC.

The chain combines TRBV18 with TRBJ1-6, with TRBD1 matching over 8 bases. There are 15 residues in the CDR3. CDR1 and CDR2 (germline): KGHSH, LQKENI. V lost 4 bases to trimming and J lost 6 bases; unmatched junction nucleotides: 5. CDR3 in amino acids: CASSRSTGVNSPLHF. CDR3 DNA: TGTGCCAGCTCACGGTCGACAGGGGTTAATTCACCCCTCCACTTT.

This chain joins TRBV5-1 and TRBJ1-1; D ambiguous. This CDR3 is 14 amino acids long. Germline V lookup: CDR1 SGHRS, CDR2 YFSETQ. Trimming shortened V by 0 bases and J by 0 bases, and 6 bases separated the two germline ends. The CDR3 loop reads CASSLAHLNTEAFF. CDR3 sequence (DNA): TGCGCCAGCAGCTTGGCACATTTGAACACTGAAGCTTTCTTT.

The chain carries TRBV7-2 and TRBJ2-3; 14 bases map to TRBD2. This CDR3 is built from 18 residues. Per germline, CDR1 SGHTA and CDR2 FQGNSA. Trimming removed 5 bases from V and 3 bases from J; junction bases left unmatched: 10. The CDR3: CASSIPGLAGARTDTQYF. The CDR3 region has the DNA TGTGCCAGCAGCATTCCGGGACTAGCGGGGGCCCGAACAGATACGCAGTATTTT.

The CDR3 region is CASSIGASRPLFF. The CDR3 DNA sequence: TGTGCCAGTAGTATAGGGGCGAGCAGACCACTGTTTTTT. The chain is built from TRBV19 and TRBJ1-4, with D uncertain. Germline CDR1 and CDR2: LNHDA and SQIVND (reference sequence). The CDR3 runs to 13 residues. The germline V and J ends were trimmed by 1 base and 13 bases, with 13 bases remaining between them.

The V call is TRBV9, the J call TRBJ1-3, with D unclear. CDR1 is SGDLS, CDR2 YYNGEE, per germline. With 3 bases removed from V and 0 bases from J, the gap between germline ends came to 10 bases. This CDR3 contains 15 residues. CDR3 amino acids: CASSGPWSSGNTIYF. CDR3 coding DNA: TGTGCCAGCAGCGGACCATGGAGCTCTGGAAACACCATATATTTT.

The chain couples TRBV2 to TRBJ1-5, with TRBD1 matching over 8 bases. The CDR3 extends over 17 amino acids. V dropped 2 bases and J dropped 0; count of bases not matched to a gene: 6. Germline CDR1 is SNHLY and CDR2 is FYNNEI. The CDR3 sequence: CASSELQGAYSNQPQHF. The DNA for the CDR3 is TGTGCCAGCAGTGAATTGCAGGGGGCATATAGCAATCAGCCCCAGCATTTT.